The sequence of this T cell receptor (beta chain) was determined in a study of blood T cell repertoires in COVID-19 (dated by TCRdb to 2019 to 2021). About the full investigation: Samples from collaborators originated in the United States, Italy and Spain and spanned both the acute and convalescent phases of COVID-19. The material from the prospective study consisted of cDNA or gDNA derived from T cells, B-cell-depleted T cells, or PBMCs. The dataset comprised deeply sampled blood TCRbeta repertoires from subjects exposed to, actively infected with, or recovered from COVID-19. The repertoires were made available in a free public database intended to serve as a resource for research on the immune response to SARS-CoV-2. The samples were drawn from two sources: the first 160 participants of the ongoing ImmuneRACE study, and over 1,000 subjects contributed by 6 global collaborators. Nearly every sample came with metadata listing a de-identified subject ID, COVID-19 status, age in years and sex. HLA class I and class II types, where available, came from metadata supplied by the sample provider rather than from assay-based typing.

TCRbeta CDR3 regions were amplified from genomic DNA using the immunoSEQ Assay, a bias-controlled multiplex PCR. The original pipeline was this. Within the assay, amplification of reference gene primers was used to estimate how many nucleated cells each sample contained. To quantify the absolute abundance of each unique TCRbeta CDR3 rearrangement, sequence reads were collapsed and filtered. For each sample, productive Simpson clonality was calculated as the square root of Simpson's diversity index across productive rearrangements. The table was pulled from immuneACCESS by TCRdb, which kept in-frame rearrangements only. Such tables lose some clones; where checked, under half of the loss comes from unresolved V genes, and the rest has no known cause. The DNA was the basis for D and trimming; V, J and clone size are from that table. The sample includes 250,000 to 300,000 clones, with roughly 86% observed a single time. The ten top clones hold roughly 0.8% of the sample.

Summary of the overall study and its limitations: Clinical and demographic metadata were provided uncurated, with the amount varying by source and participant.

Collaborating institutions collected whole blood in K2EDTA tubes following their own protocols. For TCRbeta analysis, collaborators shipped samples in one of three forms: frozen whole blood, isolated PBMCs, or DNA extracted from either of those sample types. A remark on this clone: Which antigen it targets is not known. No base qualities exist here, and no much larger clone lies one base off it.

Via the germline V gene, CDR1 is SGHRS and CDR2 YFSETQ. V is trimmed back by 4 bases and J by 3 bases, and the junction contains 15 bases that no gene match accounts for. There are 20 amino acids in the CDR3, from cysteine to phenylalanine inclusive. Kept here is only the CDR3 DNA, which spans 60 bases and is read in frame from base 1. The receptor was isolated from a woman in her 30s with acute or convalescent COVID-19. The chain couples TRBV5-1 to TRBJ2-2; the central 13 bases match TRBD2. Sequencing input: peripheral blood. The sequenced DNA is TGCGCCAGCAGCAGTGGACTAGCGGGAGTTAGTATGGCGGACACCGGGGAGCTGTTTTTT. Translated, it reads CASSSGLAGVSMADTGELFF.